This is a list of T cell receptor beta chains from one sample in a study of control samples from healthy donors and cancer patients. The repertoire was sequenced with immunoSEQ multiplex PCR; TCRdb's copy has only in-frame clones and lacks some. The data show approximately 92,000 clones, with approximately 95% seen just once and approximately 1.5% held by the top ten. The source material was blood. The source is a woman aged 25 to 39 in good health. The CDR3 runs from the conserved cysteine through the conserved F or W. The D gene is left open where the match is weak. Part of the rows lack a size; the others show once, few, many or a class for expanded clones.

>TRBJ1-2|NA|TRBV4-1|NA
CASSQAGQWRYGYTF
TGCGCCAGCAGCCAGGCGGGCCAGTGGCGCTATGGCTACACCTTC
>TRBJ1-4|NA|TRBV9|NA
CASSDPLAANEKLFF
TGTGCCAGCAGCGACCCTTTAGCAGCTAATGAAAAACTGTTTTTT
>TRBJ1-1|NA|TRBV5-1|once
CASSLDGDEAFF
TGCGCCAGCAGCTTGGACGGGGATGAAGCTTTCTTT
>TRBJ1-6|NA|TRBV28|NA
CASSLPRGGNSPLHF
TGTGCCAGCAGTTTGCCGAGGGGGGGAAATTCACCCCTCCACTTT
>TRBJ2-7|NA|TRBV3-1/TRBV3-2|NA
CASSPGEGSGSLTYEQYF
TGTGCCAGCAGCCCAGGGGAAGGTAGCGGATCTTTAACCTACGAGCAGTACTTC
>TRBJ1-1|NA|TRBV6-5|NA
CASIKVKGYTEAFF
TGTGCCAGCATCAAAGTTAAGGGGTACACTGAAGCTTTCTTT
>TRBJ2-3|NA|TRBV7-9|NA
CASSLLKRGF
TGTGCCAGCAGCTTATTAAAGAGGGGGTTT
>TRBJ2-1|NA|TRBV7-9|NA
CASSLSTGYNEQFF
TGTGCCAGCAGCTTATCCACAGGGTACAATGAGCAGTTCTTC
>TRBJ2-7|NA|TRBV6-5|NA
CASSDSGRAAKQYF
TGTGCCAGCAGTGACTCGGGCAGGGCTGCCAAGCAGTACTTC
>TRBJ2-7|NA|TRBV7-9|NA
CASSLGGGIVGEQYF
TGTGCCAGCAGCTTAGGTGGGGGGATAGTTGGCGAGCAGTACTTC
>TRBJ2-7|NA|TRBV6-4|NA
CASSDPPGTHSSYEQYF
TGTGCCAGCAGTGACCCTCCCGGGACCCACAGCTCCTACGAGCAGTACTTC
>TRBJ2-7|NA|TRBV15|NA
CATSRGVVGFVGEQYF
TGTGCCACCAGCAGAGGGGTCGTAGGGTTTGTCGGCGAGCAGTACTTC
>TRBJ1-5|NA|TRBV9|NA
CASSVEQIVNQPQHF
TGTGCCAGCAGCGTAGAACAGATAGTCAATCAGCCCCAGCATTTT
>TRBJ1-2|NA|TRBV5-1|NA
CASSLGGGNYGYTF
TGCGCCAGCAGCTTGGGTGGGGGAAACTATGGCTACACCTTC
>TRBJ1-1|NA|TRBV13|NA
CASSLETAFF
TGTGCCAGCAGCTTAGAGACGGCTTTCTTT
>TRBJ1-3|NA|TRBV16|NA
CASSHLETGSSGNTIYF
TGTGCCAGCAGCCACCTAGAGACAGGAAGCTCTGGAAACACCATATATTTT
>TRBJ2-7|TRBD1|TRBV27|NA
CASSHGQAEQYF
TGTGCCAGCAGCCATGGACAGGCCGAGCAGTACTTC
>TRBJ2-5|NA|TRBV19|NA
CASSIIPQETQYF
TGTGCCAGTTCTATTATACCCCAAGAGACCCAGTACTTC
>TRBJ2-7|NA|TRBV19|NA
CASSMTQYGAEQYF
TGTGCCAGTAGTATGACACAATACGGGGCCGAGCAGTACTTC
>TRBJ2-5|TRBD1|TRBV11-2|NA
CASSLDRVGETQYF
TGTGCCAGCAGCTTGGACAGGGTGGGAGAGACCCAGTACTTC
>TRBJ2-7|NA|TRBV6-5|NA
CASSVSGIYEQYF
TGTGCCAGCAGCGTAAGTGGGATTTACGAGCAGTACTTC
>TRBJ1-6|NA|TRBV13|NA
CASSLKGGGPLHF
TGTGCCAGCAGCTTAAAAGGGGGGGGACCCCTCCACTTT
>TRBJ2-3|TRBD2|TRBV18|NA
CASSQTVAGTGTDTQYF
TGTGCCAGCTCACAAACGGTAGCGGGCACGGGCACAGATACGCAGTATTTT
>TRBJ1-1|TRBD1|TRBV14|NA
CASSPHRDRGYPEAFF
TGTGCCAGCAGCCCTCACCGGGACAGGGGGTACCCTGAAGCTTTCTTT
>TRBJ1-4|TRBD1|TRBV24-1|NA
CATSESGTGLEKLFF
TGTGCCACCAGTGAGTCCGGGACAGGGCTTGAAAAACTGTTTTTT
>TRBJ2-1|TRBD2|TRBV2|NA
CASSRDYASHEQFF
TGTGCCAGCTCCCGGGACTACGCAAGCCATGAGCAGTTCTTC
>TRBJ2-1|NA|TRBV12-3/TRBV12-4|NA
CASRIVREQFF
TGTGCCAGCAGGATAGTTCGTGAGCAGTTCTTC
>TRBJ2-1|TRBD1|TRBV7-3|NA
CASSLQLRTGASSYNEQFF
TGTGCCAGCAGCTTACAGCTGAGGACAGGCGCGAGCTCCTACAATGAGCAGTTCTTC
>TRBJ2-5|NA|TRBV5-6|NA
CASSLNHQETQYF
TGTGCCAGCAGCTTGAACCATCAAGAGACCCAGTACTTC
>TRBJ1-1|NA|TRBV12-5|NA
CASGLYREGDTEAFF
TGTGCTAGTGGTTTGTATCGGGAGGGGGACACTGAAGCTTTCTTT
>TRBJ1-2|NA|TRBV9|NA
CASSVQDSPSYGYTF
TGTGCCAGCAGCGTACAGGATTCCCCATCCTATGGCTACACCTTC
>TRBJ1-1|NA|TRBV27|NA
CASKGVGTEAFF
TGTGCCAGCAAGGGGGTAGGCACTGAAGCTTTCTTT
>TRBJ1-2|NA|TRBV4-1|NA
CASSTNRGRKTGGYTF
TGCGCCAGCAGCACGAATCGGGGTAGAAAAACCGGAGGCTACACCTTC
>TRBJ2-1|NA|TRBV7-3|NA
CASSFGHPNNEQFF
TGTGCCAGCAGCTTCGGGCACCCTAACAATGAGCAGTTCTTC
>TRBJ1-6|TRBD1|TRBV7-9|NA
CASSQLVRTGDNSPLHF
TGTGCCAGCAGCCAATTGGTGAGGACAGGGGATAATTCACCCCTCCACTTT
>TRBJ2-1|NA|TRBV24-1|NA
CATSDLQAGRYEQFF
TGTGCCACCAGTGATTTGCAGGCAGGGAGGTATGAGCAGTTCTTC
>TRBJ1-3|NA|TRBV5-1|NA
CASSSTDGNTIYF
TGCGCCAGCAGCTCGACAGACGGAAACACCATATATTTT
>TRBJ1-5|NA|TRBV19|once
CASSPPGLNNQPQHF
TGTGCCAGTAGTCCGCCGGGGCTTAATAATCAGCCCCAGCATTTT
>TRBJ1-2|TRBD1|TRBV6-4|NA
CASTWTGDTLNGYTF
TGTGCCAGCACCTGGACAGGAGATACACTCAATGGCTACACCTTC
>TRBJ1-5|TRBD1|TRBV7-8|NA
CASSFTGANQPQHF
TGTGCCAGCAGTTTCACAGGGGCCAATCAGCCCCAGCATTTT
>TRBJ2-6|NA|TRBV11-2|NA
CASSLGRANVLTF
TGTGCCAGCAGCTTAGGTAGGGCCAACGTCCTGACTTTC
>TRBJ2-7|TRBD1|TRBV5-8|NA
CASSFGTAYEQYF
TGTGCCAGCAGCTTCGGGACAGCCTACGAGCAGTACTTC
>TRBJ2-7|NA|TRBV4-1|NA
CASSPPGGAAYEQYF
TGCGCCAGCAGCCCCCCGGGTGGAGCAGCCTACGAGCAGTACTTC
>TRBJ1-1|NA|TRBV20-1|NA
CSAALGPF
TGCAGTGCTGCGTTGGGGCCCTTT
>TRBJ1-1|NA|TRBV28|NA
CASEGGTEAFF
TGTGCCAGCGAGGGAGGGACTGAAGCTTTCTTT
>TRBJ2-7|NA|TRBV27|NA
CASSLSYQMVSYEQYF
TGTGCCAGCAGTTTATCTTACCAAATGGTCAGCTACGAGCAGTACTTC
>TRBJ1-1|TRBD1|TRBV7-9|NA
CASSQQGAGTEAFF
TGTGCCAGCAGCCAACAGGGGGCAGGAACTGAAGCTTTCTTT
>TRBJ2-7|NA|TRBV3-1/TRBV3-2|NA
CASSQESREQYF
TGTGCCAGCAGCCAAGAGAGCCGGGAGCAGTACTTC
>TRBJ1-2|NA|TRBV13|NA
CASSLGAGTRYGYTF
TGTGCCAGCAGCTTAGGAGCCGGTACGAGGTATGGCTACACCTTC
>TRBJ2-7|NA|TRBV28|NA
CASSIPVEGSQYF
TGTGCCAGCAGCATACCCGTCGAGGGGTCGCAGTACTTC
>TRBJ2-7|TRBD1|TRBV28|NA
CASSPRTGLSEQCF
TGTGCCAGCAGTCCACGGACAGGGTTAAGCGAGCAGTGCTTC
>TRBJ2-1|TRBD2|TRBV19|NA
CASSIVLASGRRYEQFF
TGTGCCAGTAGTATAGTTCTAGCGAGCGGGAGAAGGTATGAGCAGTTCTTC
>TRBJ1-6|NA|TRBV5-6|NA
CASSFDSYNSPLHF
TGTGCCAGCAGCTTCGACAGTTATAATTCACCCCTCCACTTT
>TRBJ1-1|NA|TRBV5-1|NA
CASSLAPGPTNTEAFF
TGCGCCAGCAGCTTGGCACCCGGGCCCACGAACACTGAAGCTTTCTTT